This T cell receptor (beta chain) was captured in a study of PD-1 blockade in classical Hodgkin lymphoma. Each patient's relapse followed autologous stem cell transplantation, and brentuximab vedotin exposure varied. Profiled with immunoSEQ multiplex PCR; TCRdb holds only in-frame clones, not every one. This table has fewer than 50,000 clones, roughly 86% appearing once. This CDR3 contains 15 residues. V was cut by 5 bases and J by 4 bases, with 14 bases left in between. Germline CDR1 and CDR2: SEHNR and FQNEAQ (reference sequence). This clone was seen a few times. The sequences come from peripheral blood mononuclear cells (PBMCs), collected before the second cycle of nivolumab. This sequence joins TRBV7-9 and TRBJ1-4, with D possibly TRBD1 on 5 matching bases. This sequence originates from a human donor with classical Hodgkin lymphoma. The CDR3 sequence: CASSQDGGGNEKLFF. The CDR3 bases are TGTGCCAGCAGCCAAGACGGGGGAGGTAATGAAAAACTGTTTTTT.